This is a list of T cell receptor beta chains from one sample in a study of blood T cell repertoires in COVID-19. This table comes from immunoSEQ multiplex PCR, and its TCRdb copy is limited to in-frame clones, with some not included. The sample lists approximately 150,000 clones, approximately 75% occurring once. The sample was peripheral blood. The receptors shown here come from a human donor in a cohort sampled during active COVID-19. The conserved cysteine and the conserved F or W are not part of the CDR3 here.

V: TRBV12-5
J: TRBJ2-3
CDR3: ASRLAGGGDTQY

V: TRBV6-1
J: TRBJ2-7
CDR3: ASSERYEQY

V: TRBV6-2/TRBV6-3
J: TRBJ1-1
CDR3: ASSYSRGDTEAF

V: TRBV6-5
J: TRBJ2-5
CDR3: ASRISWTGEETQY

V: TRBV19
J: TRBJ2-4
CDR3: ASSNRYQDIQY

V: TRBV11-2
J: TRBJ1-4
CDR3: ASSPRTGSEKLF

V: TRBV7-2
J: TRBJ2-2
CDR3: ASSALAGGTGELF

V: TRBV3-1/TRBV3-2
J: TRBJ1-5
CDR3: ASSRGNQPQH

V: TRBV19
J: TRBJ1-4
CDR3: ASSRGEGHPVKLF

V: TRBV12-3/TRBV12-4
J: TRBJ1-1
CDR3: ASSLWQVTEAF

V: TRBV7-6
J: TRBJ1-1
CDR3: ASSLGVEAF

V: TRBV4-3
J: TRBJ1-1
CDR3: ASSQDPAGNTEAF

V: TRBV6-1
J: TRBJ2-7
CDR3: ASSEGVSVYEQY

V: TRBV2
J: TRBJ2-3
CDR3: ASSRADTQY

V: TRBV7-3
J: TRBJ1-1
CDR3: ASSNPDRGEAF

V: TRBV19
J: TRBJ1-6
CDR3: ASSPRVDYNSPLH

V: TRBV7-2
J: TRBJ2-5
CDR3: ASSSDLETQY

V: TRBV7-2
J: TRBJ1-5
CDR3: ASSLEGGNQPQH

V: TRBV19
J: TRBJ1-2
CDR3: ASSMGQGNYGYT

V: TRBV6-5
J: TRBJ2-7
CDR3: ASVLDRVVDEQY

V: TRBV7-8
J: TRBJ1-2
CDR3: ASSFLGTSYGYT

V: TRBV6-5
J: TRBJ1-2
CDR3: ASSYSTGVGYT

V: TRBV24-1
J: TRBJ2-3
CDR3: ATSDSIAGITSTQY

V: TRBV19
J: TRBJ1-2
CDR3: ASSIGGLGYT

V: TRBV7-9
J: TRBJ2-2
CDR3: ASRGARNTGELF

V: TRBV19
J: TRBJ2-1
CDR3: ASSAPTGVGYNEQF

V: TRBV12-3/TRBV12-4
J: TRBJ2-1
CDR3: ASSPTANEQF

V: TRBV6-5
J: TRBJ2-3
CDR3: ASAEGGRVGQY

V: TRBV4-1
J: TRBJ2-1
CDR3: ASSQEGAGAAGNEQF

V: TRBV19
J: TRBJ1-5
CDR3: ASSSDRGRSQPQH

V: TRBV7-9
J: TRBJ1-3
CDR3: ASSFEIHTIY

V: TRBV29-1
J: TRBJ1-2
CDR3: SVETGSRGDGYT

V: TRBV5-1
J: TRBJ1-2
CDR3: ASSLAPGISGYT